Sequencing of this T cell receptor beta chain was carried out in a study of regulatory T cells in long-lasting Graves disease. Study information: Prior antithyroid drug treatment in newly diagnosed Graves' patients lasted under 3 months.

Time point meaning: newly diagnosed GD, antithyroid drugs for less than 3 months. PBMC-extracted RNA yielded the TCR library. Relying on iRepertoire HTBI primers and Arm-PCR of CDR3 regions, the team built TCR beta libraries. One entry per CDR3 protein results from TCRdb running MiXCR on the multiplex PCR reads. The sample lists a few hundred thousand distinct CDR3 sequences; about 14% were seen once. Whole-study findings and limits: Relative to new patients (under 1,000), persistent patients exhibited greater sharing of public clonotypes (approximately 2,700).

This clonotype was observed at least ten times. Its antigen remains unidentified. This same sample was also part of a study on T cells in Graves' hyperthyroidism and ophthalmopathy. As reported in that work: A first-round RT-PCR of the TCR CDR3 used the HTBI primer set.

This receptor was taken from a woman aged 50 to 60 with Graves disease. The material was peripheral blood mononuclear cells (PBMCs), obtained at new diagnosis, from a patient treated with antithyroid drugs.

The CDR3 DNA follows: TGTGCCAGCAGCCAAGAAGATTGGGTAACTAACTATGGCTACACCTTC. Protein: CASSQEDWVTNYGYTF. The rearrangement joins TRBV3-1 to TRBJ1-2; D is undetermined. The CDR3 contains 16 residues. Between the trimmed V and J ends, which lost 0 bases and 0 bases, there was a span of 11 bases. The germline CDR1 and CDR2 sequences are LGHDT and YNNKEL (reference sequence).